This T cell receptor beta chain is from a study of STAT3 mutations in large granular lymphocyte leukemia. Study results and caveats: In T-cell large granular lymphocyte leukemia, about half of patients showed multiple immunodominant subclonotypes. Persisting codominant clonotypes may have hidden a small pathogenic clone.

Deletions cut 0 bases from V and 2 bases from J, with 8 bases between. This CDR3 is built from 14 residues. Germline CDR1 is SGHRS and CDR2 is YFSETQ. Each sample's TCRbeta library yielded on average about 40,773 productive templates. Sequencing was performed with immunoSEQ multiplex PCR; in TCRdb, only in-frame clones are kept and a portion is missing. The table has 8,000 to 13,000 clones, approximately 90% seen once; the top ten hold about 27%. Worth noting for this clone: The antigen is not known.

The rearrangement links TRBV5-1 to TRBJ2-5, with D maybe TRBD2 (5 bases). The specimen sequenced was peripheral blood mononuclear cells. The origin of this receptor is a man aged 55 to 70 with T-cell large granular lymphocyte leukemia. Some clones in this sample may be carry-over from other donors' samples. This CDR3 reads CASSLGSGQETQYF. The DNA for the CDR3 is TGCGCCAGCAGCTTGGGTTCGGGGCAAGAGACCCAGTACTTC. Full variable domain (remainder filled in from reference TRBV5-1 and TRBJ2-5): KAGVTQTPRYLIKTRGQQVTLSCSPISGHRSVSWYQQTPGQGLQFLFEYFSETQRNKGNFPGRFSGRQFSNSRSEMNVSTLELGDSALYLCASSLGSGQETQYFGPGTRLLVL.